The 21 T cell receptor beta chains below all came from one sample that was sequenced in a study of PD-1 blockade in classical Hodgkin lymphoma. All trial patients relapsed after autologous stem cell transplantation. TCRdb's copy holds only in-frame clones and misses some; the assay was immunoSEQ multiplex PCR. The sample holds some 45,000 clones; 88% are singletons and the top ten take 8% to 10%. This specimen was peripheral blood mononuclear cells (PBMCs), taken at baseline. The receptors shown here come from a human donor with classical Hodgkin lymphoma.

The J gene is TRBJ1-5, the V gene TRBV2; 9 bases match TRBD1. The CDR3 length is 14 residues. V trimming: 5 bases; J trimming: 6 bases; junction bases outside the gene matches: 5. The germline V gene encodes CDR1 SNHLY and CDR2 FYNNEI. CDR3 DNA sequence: TGTGCCAGCAGTCGACAGGGACAGGGTCAGCCCCAGCATTTT. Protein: CASSRQGQGQPQHF.

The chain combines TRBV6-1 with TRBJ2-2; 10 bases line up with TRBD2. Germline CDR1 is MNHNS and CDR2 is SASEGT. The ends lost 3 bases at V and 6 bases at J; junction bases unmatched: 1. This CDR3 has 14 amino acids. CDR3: CASSEGLASGELFF. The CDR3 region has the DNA TGTGCCAGCAGTGAGGGACTAGCGTCCGGGGAGCTGTTTTTT.

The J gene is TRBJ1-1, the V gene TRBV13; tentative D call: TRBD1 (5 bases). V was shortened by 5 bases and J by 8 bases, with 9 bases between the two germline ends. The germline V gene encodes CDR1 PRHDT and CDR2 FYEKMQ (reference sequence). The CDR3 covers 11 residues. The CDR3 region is CASSSRTEAFF. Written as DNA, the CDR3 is TGTGCCAGCAGCAGTCGGACAGAAGCTTTCTTT.

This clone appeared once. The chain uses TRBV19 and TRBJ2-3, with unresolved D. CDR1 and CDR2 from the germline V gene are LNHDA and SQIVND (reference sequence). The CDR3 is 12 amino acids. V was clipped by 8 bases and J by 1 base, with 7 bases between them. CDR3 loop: CASSEGTDTQYF. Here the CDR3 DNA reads TGTGCCAGTTCGGAAGGCACAGATACGCAGTATTTT.

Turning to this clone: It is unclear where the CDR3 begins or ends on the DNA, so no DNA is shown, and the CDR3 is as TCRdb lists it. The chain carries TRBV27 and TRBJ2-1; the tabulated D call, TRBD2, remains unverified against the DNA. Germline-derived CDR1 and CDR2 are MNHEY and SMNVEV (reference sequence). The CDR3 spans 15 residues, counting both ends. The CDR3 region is CASILGGGSYNEQFF.

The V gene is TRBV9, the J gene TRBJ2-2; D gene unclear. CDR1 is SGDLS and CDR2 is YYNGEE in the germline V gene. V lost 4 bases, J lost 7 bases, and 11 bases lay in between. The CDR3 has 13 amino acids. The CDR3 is CASSPSPGGELFF. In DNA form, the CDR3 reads TGTGCCAGCAGCCCCTCCCCAGGCGGGGAGCTGTTTTTT.

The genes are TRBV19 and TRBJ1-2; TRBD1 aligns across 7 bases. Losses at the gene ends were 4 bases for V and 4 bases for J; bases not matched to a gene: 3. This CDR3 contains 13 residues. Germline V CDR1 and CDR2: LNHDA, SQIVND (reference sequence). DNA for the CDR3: TGTGCCAGTAGTAGACAGGGTACCTATGGCTACACCTTC. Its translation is CASSRQGTYGYTF.

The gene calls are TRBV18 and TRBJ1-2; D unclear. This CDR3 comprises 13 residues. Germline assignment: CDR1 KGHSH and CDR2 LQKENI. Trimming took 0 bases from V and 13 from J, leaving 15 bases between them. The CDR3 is CASSPPPPILGTF. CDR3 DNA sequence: TGTGCCAGCTCACCACCCCCCCCAATCCTGGGCACCTTC. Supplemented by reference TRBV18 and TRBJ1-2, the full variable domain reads NAGVMQNPRHLVRRRGQEARLRCSPMKGHSHVYWYRQLPEEGLKFMVYLQKENIIDESGMPKERFSAEFPKEGPSILRIQQVVRGDSAAYFCASSPPPPILGTFGSGTRLTVV.

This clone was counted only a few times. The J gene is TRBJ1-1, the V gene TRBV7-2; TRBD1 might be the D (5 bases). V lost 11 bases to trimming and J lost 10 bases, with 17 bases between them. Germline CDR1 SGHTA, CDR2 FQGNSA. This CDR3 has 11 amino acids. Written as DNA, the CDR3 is TGTGCCCTCCAGGTGGGGGTCGCAGCTTTCTTT. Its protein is CALQVGVAAFF.

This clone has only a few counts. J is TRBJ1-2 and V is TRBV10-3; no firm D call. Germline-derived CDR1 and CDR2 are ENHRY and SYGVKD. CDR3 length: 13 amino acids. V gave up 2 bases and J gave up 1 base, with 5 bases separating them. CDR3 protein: CAISETDNYGYTF. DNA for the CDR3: TGTGCCATCAGTGAGACCGATAACTATGGCTACACCTTC.

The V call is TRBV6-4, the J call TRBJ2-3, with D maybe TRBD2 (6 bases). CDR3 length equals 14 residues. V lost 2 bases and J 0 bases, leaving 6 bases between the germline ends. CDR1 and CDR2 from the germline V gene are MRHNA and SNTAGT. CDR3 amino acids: CASSDRGSTDTQYF. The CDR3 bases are TGTGCCAGCAGTGACCGGGGGAGCACAGATACGCAGTATTTT.

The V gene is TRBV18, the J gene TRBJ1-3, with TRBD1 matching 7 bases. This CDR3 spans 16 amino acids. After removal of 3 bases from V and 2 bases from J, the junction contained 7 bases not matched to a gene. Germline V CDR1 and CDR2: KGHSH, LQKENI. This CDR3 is CASSPSTGLTGNTIYF. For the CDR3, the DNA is TGTGCCAGCTCACCGTCGACAGGGTTAACTGGAAACACCATATATTTT.

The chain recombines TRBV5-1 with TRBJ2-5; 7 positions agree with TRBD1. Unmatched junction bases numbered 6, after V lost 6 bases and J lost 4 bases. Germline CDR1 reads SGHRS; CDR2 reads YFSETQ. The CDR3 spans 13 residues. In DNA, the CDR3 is TGCGCCAGCACGGGACAGATCTTAGAGACCCAGTACTTC. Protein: CASTGQILETQYF.

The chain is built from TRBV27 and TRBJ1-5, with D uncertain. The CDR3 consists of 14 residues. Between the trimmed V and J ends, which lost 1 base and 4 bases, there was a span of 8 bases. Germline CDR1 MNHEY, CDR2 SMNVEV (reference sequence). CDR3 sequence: CASSLFSGNQPQHF. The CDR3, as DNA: TGTGCCAGCAGTTTATTTTCGGGGAATCAGCCCCAGCATTTT.

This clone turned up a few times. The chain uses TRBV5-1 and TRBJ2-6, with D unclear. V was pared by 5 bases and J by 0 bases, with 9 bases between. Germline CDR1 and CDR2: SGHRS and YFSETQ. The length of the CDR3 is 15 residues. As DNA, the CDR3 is TGCGCCAGCAGAACTCAGGCCTCTGGGGCCAACGTCCTGACTTTC. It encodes CASRTQASGANVLTF. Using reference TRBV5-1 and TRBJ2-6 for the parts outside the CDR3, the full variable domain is KAGVTQTPRYLIKTRGQQVTLSCSPISGHRSVSWYQQTPGQGLQFLFEYFSETQRNKGNFPGRFSGRQFSNSRSEMNVSTLELGDSALYLCASRTQASGANVLTFGAGSRLTVL.

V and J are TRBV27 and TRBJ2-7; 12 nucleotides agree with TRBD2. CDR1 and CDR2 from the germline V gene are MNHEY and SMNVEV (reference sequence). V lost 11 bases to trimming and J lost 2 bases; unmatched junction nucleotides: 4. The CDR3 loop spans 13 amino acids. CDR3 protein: CASWTSGAYEQYF. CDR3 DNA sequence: TGTGCCTCATGGACTAGCGGGGCCTACGAGCAGTACTTC.

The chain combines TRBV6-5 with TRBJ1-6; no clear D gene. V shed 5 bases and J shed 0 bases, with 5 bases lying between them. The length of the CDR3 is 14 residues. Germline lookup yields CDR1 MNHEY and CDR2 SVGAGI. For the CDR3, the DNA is TGTGCCAGCAGTGGCTCCTCCTATAATTCACCCCTCCACTTT. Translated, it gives CASSGSSYNSPLHF.

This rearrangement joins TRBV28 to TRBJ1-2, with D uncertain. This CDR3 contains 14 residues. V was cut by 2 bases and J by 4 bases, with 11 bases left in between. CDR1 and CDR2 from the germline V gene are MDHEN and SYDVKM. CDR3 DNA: TGTGCCAGCAGTTTAGGGTCCAGCGGCTATGGCTACACCTTC. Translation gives CASSLGSSGYGYTF.

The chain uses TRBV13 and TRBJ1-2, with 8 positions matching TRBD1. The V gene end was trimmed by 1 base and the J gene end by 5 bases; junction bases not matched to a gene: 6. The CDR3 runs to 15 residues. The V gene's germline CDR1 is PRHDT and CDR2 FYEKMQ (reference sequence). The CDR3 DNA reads TGTGCCAGCAGCTTAGCAGGGGGCGCAAATTATGGCTACACCTTC. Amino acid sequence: CASSLAGGANYGYTF.

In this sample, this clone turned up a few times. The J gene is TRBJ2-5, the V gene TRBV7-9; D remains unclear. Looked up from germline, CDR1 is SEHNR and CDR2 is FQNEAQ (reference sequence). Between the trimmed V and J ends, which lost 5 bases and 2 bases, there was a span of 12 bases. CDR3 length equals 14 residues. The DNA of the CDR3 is TGTGCCAGCAGCCCCCGCTCGGAACAAGAGACCCAGTACTTC. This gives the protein CASSPRSEQETQYF.

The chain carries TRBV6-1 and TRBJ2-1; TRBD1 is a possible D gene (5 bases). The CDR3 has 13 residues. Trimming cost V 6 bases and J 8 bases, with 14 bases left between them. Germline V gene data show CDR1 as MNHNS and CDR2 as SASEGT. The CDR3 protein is CASSPTVFYEQFF. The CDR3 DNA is TGTGCCAGCAGCCCGACAGTTTTTTATGAGCAGTTCTTC.